This is a list of T cell receptor beta chains from one sample in a study of blood T cell repertoires in COVID-19. Sequencing was performed with immunoSEQ multiplex PCR; in TCRdb, only in-frame clones are kept and a portion is missing. The sample contains just over 300,000 clones, more than 75% of which appear only once. The sequenced material came from PBMCs or T cells enriched from blood (not recorded which). The receptors derive from a man aged 25 to 40 who had recovered from COVID-19. Both conserved end residues are part of each CDR3. D genes are given only for firm matches. Clone size is not always given. Where it is, it says once, few, many or a class for expanded clones.

>TRBJ2-1|-|once|TRBV2
TGTGCCAGCACTGTATCGGGACTCCTACGGGCCAATGAGCAGTTCTTC
CASTVSGLLRANEQFF
>TRBJ1-2|-|-|TRBV15
TGTGCCACCAGCAGACCCTCGGGTCCACCTAACTATGGCTACACCTTC
CATSRPSGPPNYGYTF
>TRBJ2-3|TRBD2|-|TRBV5-1
TGCGCCAGCAGCGCAGCGGGAGACTCAGATACGCAGTATTTT
CASSAAGDSDTQYF
>TRBJ1-3|-|-|TRBV19
TGTGCCATAGGCCCGGCAGGGGCCGGAAACACCATATATTTT
CAIGPAGAGNTIYF
>TRBJ1-1|-|-|TRBV4-2
TGTGCCAGCAGCCAACGCCAGACAGGGAACACTGAAGCTTTCTTT
CASSQRQTGNTEAFF
>TRBJ2-2|-|-|TRBV5-4
TGTGCCAGCAGCTTTCGTTTTAGCACCGGGGAGCTGTTTTTT
CASSFRFSTGELFF
>TRBJ1-3|-|-|TRBV5-6
TGTGCCAGCAGCTTGGGAGGGACAACTTCTGGAAACACCATATATTTT
CASSLGGTTSGNTIYF
>TRBJ2-2|-|-|TRBV5-1
TGCGCCAGCAGCCTCCCTTTAGCGACCGGGGAGCTGTTTTTT
CASSLPLATGELFF
>TRBJ2-7|-|-|TRBV4-1
TGCGCCAGCAGCCGACTAACGCAACCGGGGGAGCAGTACTTC
CASSRLTQPGEQYF
>TRBJ1-2|-|-|TRBV5-4
TGTGCCAGCAGCTTGGGGGGGGACCGTAGATCCTATGGCTACACCTTC
CASSLGGDRRSYGYTF
>TRBJ1-1|-|once|TRBV29-1
TGCAGCGGAACAAGTATGAACACTGAAGCTTTCTTT
CSGTSMNTEAFF
>TRBJ2-1|TRBD2|-|TRBV6-4
TGTGCCAGCAGTGAGAGCGGGAGGGGCTACAATGAGCAGTTCTTC
CASSESGRGYNEQFF
>TRBJ1-1|-|-|TRBV2
TGTGCCAGCAGTAAGACAGTGAACACTGAAGCTTTCTTT
CASSKTVNTEAFF
>TRBJ1-6|-|-|TRBV7-6
TGTGCCAGCAGCTTAGGAGGGTACAATTCACCCCTCCACTTT
CASSLGGYNSPLHF
>TRBJ1-2|TRBD1|-|TRBV7-9
TGTGCCAGCAGCCCCGGGACAGGGGACTATGGCTACACCTTC
CASSPGTGDYGYTF
>TRBJ1-1|-|-|TRBV30
TGTGCCTGGAGTGGTGGTAGCGGGACTGAAGCTTTCTTT
CAWSGGSGTEAFF
>TRBJ1-1|-|-|TRBV12-3/TRBV12-4
TGTGCCAGCAGTTCCCTGGCGGGGACTGAAGCTTTCTTT
CASSSLAGTEAFF
>TRBJ2-3|-|-|TRBV7-9
TGTGCCAGCAGCCGACTAGGGAATACAGATACGCAGTATTTT
CASSRLGNTDTQYF
>TRBJ1-2|-|-|TRBV19
TGTGCCAGTAGTCCACGGGACACTCGAGCCAACTATGGCTACACCTTC
CASSPRDTRANYGYTF
>TRBJ2-7|TRBD1|once|TRBV7-6
TGTGCCAGCAGCTTAATGACAGGGAGCTCCTACGAGCAGTACTTC
CASSLMTGSSYEQYF
>TRBJ1-1|-|-|TRBV3-1/TRBV3-2
TGTGCCAGCAGCCAAGGTGACAGTACTGAAGCTTTCTTT
CASSQGDSTEAFF
>TRBJ2-7|-|-|TRBV20-1
TGCGGCGAGGGGGAGTCGGGCGAGCAGTACTTC
CGEGESGEQYF
>TRBJ2-5|-|-|TRBV3-1/TRBV3-2
TGTGCCAGCAGCCAAGACGTCTTCGGGGAGACCCAGTACTTC
CASSQDVFGETQYF
>TRBJ2-5|-|-|TRBV30
TGTGCCTGGAGTGTAGGGGACATGGCGACCCAGTACTTC
CAWSVGDMATQYF
>TRBJ1-4|-|-|TRBV28
TGTGCCAGCAGCCAACCCACGCCCCAGGAAAAACTGTTTTTT
CASSQPTPQEKLFF
>TRBJ2-7|-|-|TRBV19
TGTGCCAGTAGTATTGGGACTGAACCCTACGAGCAGTACTTC
CASSIGTEPYEQYF
>TRBJ2-7|TRBD2|-|TRBV6-2/TRBV6-3
TGTGCCAGCAGTTACCCGAAGCGGGGTTCCCGCTACGAGCAGTACTTC
CASSYPKRGSRYEQYF
>TRBJ2-7|TRBD2|-|TRBV19
TGTGCCAGTAGTACCCTCCTAGCGGGGGGGTCCTACGAGCAGTACTTC
CASSTLLAGGSYEQYF
>TRBJ1-4|TRBD1|-|TRBV5-1
TGCGCCAGCAGCTCCGGGACAGGGGGTGAAAAACTGTTTTTT
CASSSGTGGEKLFF
>TRBJ2-5|TRBD1|once|TRBV7-9
TGTGCCAGCAGCTTAGCGAGGACAGGGACGGGAGAGACCCAGTACTTC
CASSLARTGTGETQYF
>TRBJ2-3|TRBD2|-|TRBV6-4
TGTGCCAGCAAGGCAGCGGGAGACACAGATACGCAGTATTTT
CASKAAGDTDTQYF
>TRBJ2-5|-|-|TRBV4-1
TGCGCCAGCAGCCAAGGCGCGCAAGAGACCCAGTACTTC
CASSQGAQETQYF
>TRBJ2-3|-|few|TRBV6-5
TGTGCCAGCCTCCTCGGGGGGCAGGGCGCAGATACGCAGTATTTT
CASLLGGQGADTQYF
>TRBJ2-2|-|-|TRBV11-2
TGTGCCAGCACCCCCCGCGGGGGCCCTAATACCGGGGAGCTGTTTTTT
CASTPRGGPNTGELFF
>TRBJ1-1|TRBD1|-|TRBV7-2
TGTGCCAGCAGCGTGGGGACAGGGGGGACTGAAGCTTTCTTT
CASSVGTGGTEAFF
>TRBJ1-2|-|once|TRBV29-1
TGCAGCGTTGAAGGCGCCCATCGGGACTATGGCTACACCTTC
CSVEGAHRDYGYTF
>TRBJ2-7|TRBD1|-|TRBV4-2
TGTGCCAGCAGCCCTACCTGGGGGACAGGGGGCGCGTCAGCCTACGAGCAGTACTTC
CASSPTWGTGGASAYEQYF
>TRBJ2-2|-|-|TRBV5-5
TGTGCCAGCAGCCGGACCAGGGTCCGGGACACCGGGGAGCTGTTTTTT
CASSRTRVRDTGELFF
>TRBJ1-2|TRBD1|-|TRBV19
TGTGCCAGTAGTATCGCAGGGGGAGGCTACACCTTC
CASSIAGGGYTF
>TRBJ1-2|-|-|TRBV7-6
TGTGCCAGCAGCATGTACAGGGTCGGGCTCGATGGCTACACCTTC
CASSMYRVGLDGYTF
>TRBJ1-2|-|once|TRBV5-6
TGTGCCAGCAGCTTGCGAGAGCACTATGGCTACACCTTC
CASSLREHYGYTF
>TRBJ2-1|TRBD2|-|TRBV3-1/TRBV3-2
TGTGCCAGCAGCCTTTTAGCGGGAGGGCCGGTCAATGAGCAGTTCTTC
CASSLLAGGPVNEQFF
>TRBJ1-2|TRBD1|-|TRBV9
TGTGCCAGCAGCCCTCCTGACAGGGGATGGAAAGGCTACACCTTC
CASSPPDRGWKGYTF
>TRBJ2-7|TRBD2|-|TRBV11-3
TGTGCCAGCAGCTACCGCGGGGGACCTGGCTACGAGCAGTACTTC
CASSYRGGPGYEQYF
>TRBJ1-5|-|-|TRBV6-5
TGTGCCAGCAGACAGCAGAAAAATAGCAATCAGCCCCAGCATTTT
CASRQQKNSNQPQHF
>TRBJ2-1|-|few|TRBV3-1/TRBV3-2
TGTGCCAGCAGCCAAGCAAGCGAGCAGTTCTTC
CASSQASEQFF
>TRBJ1-1|-|-|TRBV29-1
TGCAGCGTTGATCCAGGAATGGGCACTGAAGCTTTCTTT
CSVDPGMGTEAFF